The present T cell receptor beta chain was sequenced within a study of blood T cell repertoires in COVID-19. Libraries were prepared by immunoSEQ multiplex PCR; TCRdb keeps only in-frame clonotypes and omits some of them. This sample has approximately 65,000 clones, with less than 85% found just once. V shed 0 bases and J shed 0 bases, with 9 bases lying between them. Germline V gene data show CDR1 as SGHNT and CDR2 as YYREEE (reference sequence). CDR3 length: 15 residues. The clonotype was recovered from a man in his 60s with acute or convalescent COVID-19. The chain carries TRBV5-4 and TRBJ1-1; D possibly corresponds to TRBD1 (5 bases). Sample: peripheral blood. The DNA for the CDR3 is TGTGCCAGCAGCTTGGAGCAGGGAATGAACACTGAAGCTTTCTTT. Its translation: CASSLEQGMNTEAFF.